This T cell receptor (beta chain) was observed in a study of blood T cells in healthy people across ages. Overall study findings and caveats: A strong correlation was found between TCR beta diversity and the percentage of naive T cells. The study found more naive CD4+ cells and higher diversity in long-lived than aged donors. Per-million-T-cell TCR beta diversity fell roughly linearly with age. Conclusively comparing naive with antigen-experienced cells was impossible with unsorted PBMCs.

The germline CDR1 and CDR2 sequences are SGHDT and YYEEEE. CDR3 length: 16 amino acids. Trimming cost V 3 bases and J 0 bases, with 10 bases left between them. To note about this clonotype: What it binds is unknown.

The use of a sample-barcoded 5' primer and a J-beta primer mix characterized a second PCR of roughly 6 to 12 cycles. TCRdb analysed the 5' RACE reads with MiXCR anew, one entry per CDR3 protein. The sample records hundreds of thousands of distinct CDR3 sequences, under 65% being singletons. The rearrangement links TRBV5-6 to TRBJ2-6, with D uncertain. The source of this sequence is a man aged 60 to 75 in good health. Specimen: blood. CDR3 sequence: CASSSRQSSGANVLTF. In DNA, the CDR3 is TGTGCCAGCAGCTCCCGACAATCCTCTGGGGCCAACGTCCTGACTTTC. Supplemented by reference TRBV5-6 and TRBJ2-6, the full variable domain reads DAGVTQSPTHLIKTRGQQVTLRCSPKSGHDTVSWYQQALGQGPQFIFQYYEEEERQRGNFPDRFSGHQFPNYSSELNVNALLLGDSALYLCASSSRQSSGANVLTFGAGSRLTVL.